The clone carrying this T cell receptor beta chain was recorded many times. This sample was included in a study of T cells after yellow fever vaccination. Study details: For low cell numbers, libraries were made with SMART-Seq v4 Ultra Low Input.

Germline values: CDR1 MNHEY, CDR2 SVGEGT. The CDR3 consists of 16 residues. The junction had 13 bases not matched to a gene; V was cut back by 6 bases and J by 5 bases. Researchers made TCR cDNA using 5'RACE template switching, and this step added a universal primer site and UMIs. TCRdb ran MiXCR on the 5' RACE reads and lists one entry per CDR3 protein. The table has over 45,000 distinct CDR3 sequences, around 6.5% seen once. The chain is built from TRBV6-2 or TRBV6-3 and TRBJ2-7, with 10 bases that match TRBD1. Sequences were derived from CD8+ T cells sorted from PBMCs, sampled on the day of the first yellow fever vaccination. This clonotype was obtained from a man aged 18 to 30 who received the YFV17D yellow fever vaccine. CDR3 bases: TGTGCCAGCAGAACAAGTCCCGGGACAGGGGATCACGAGCAGTACGTC. Protein product: CASRTSPGTGDHEQYV.